The present entry profiles one T cell receptor beta chain with its context. Its antigen is still unknown. The data belong to a study of cytomegalovirus exposure and HLA in healthy donors. Findings of the study overall: An analysis that was carried out later associated 16,000 or so TCR beta sequences with HLA alleles at 0.05 false discovery rate.

This CDR3 is 12 amino acids long. V lost 6 bases and J 4 bases, leaving 8 bases between the germline ends. From germline, CDR1 is MGHDK and CDR2 SYGVNS. PCR amplification relied on 60 Vbeta primers (plus 13 Jbeta primers). Sequencing was performed with immunoSEQ multiplex PCR; in TCRdb, only in-frame clones are kept and a portion is missing. Of about 69,000 clones listed, about 74% are singletons. The source is a woman aged 60 to 75 in good health and CMV-seropositive. This chain joins TRBV25-1 and TRBJ2-3, with a possible D match to TRBD1 (6 bases). Sequenced material: PBMCs. CDR3 sequence: CASRAGADTQYF. DNA of the CDR3: TGTGCCAGCAGGGCAGGGGCAGATACGCAGTATTTT.